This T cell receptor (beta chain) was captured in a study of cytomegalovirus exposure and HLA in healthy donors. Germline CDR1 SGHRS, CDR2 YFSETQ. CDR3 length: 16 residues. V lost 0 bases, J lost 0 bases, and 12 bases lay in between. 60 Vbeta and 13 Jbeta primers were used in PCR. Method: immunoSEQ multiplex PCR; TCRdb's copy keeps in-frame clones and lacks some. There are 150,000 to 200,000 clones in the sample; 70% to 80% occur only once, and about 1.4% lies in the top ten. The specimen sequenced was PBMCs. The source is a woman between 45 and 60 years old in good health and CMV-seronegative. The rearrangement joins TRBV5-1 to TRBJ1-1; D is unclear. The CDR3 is CASSLVPGEMNTEAFF. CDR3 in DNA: TGCGCCAGCAGCTTGGTGCCAGGTGAGATGAACACTGAAGCTTTCTTT.